The present entry profiles one T cell receptor (beta chain) with its context. Its specificity is not known. This sample was included in a study of T cell responses to AZD1222 COVID-19 vaccine. Study results and caveats: Seropositivity was recorded at baseline in only 6 or 7 AZD1222 recipients. The donors showed a predominance of white British ancestry and of females, with possible underestimation of clonal diversity. As reported, nearly half of all spike-specific TCRs target variant regions that are unmutated.

Germline trimming cut 4 bases from V and 4 bases from J; bases unmatched to any gene: 2. This CDR3 has 13 amino acids. Germline lookup yields CDR1 SGHDT and CDR2 YYEEEE. Produced via immunoSEQ multiplex PCR; TCRdb's table is partial and in-frame only. The sample lists 130,000 to 150,000 clones, 70% to 90% occurring once. The receptor comes from an adult in good health. V gene TRBV5-6 combines with J gene TRBJ1-5; TRBD1 agrees at 7 bases. Specimen: peripheral blood, collected on day 0 of AZD1222 vaccination. Here the CDR3 DNA reads TGTGCCAGCAGCCGGGACAGAAATCAGCCCCAGCATTTT. Encoded protein: CASSRDRNQPQHF.